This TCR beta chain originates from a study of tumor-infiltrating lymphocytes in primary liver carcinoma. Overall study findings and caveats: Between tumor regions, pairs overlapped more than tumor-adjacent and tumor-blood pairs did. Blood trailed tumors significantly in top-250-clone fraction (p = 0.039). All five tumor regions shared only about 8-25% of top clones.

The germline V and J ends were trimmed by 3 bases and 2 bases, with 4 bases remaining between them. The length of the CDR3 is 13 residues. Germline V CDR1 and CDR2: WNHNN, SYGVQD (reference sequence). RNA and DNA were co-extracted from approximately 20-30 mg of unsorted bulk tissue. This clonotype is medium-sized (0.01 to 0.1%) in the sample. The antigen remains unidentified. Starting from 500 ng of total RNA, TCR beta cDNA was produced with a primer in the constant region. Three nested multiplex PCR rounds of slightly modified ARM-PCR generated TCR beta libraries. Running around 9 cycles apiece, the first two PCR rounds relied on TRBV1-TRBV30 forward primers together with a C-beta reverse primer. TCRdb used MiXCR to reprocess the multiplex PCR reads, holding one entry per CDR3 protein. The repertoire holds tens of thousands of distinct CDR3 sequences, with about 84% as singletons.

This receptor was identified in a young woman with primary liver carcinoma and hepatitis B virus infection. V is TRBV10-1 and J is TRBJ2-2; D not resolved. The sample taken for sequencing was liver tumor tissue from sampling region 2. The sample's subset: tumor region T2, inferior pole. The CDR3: CASSERNTGELFF. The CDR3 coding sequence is TGCGCCAGCAGTGAACGAAACACCGGGGAGCTGTTTTTT.